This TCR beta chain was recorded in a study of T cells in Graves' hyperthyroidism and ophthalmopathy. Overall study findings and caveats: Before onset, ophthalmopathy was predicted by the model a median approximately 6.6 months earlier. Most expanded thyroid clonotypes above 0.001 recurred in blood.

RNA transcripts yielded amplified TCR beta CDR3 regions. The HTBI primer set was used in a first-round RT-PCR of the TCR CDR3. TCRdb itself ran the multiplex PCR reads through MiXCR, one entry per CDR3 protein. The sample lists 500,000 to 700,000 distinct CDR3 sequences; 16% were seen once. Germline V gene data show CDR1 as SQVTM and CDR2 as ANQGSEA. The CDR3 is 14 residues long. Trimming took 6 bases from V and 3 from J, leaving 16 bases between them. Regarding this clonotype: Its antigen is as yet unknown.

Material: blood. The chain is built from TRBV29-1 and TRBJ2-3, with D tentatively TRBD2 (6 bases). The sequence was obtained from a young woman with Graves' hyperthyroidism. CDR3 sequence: CSVAPGLQTDTQYF. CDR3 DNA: TGCAGCGTCGCCCCGGGACTCCAAACAGATACGCAGTATTTT.